This T cell receptor (beta chain) originates from a study of T cell changes during pregnancy in multiple sclerosis. Germline V CDR1 and CDR2: SEHNR, FQNEAQ (reference sequence). The CDR3 is made up of 15 amino acids. V lost 1 base, J lost 6 bases, and 13 bases lay in between. The data were produced by immunoSEQ multiplex PCR, yet TCRdb's version contains in-frame clones alone and is incomplete. This repertoire shows 70,000 to 80,000 clones, 70% to 90% found once; its top ten account for 3% to 3.5%. The rearrangement uses TRBV7-9 and TRBJ1-5; D gene uncertain. The sample was peripheral blood, taken before pregnancy. This TCR came from a female donor with multiple sclerosis, enrolled in a pregnancy study. This CDR3 reads CASSLGTGKLQPQHF. CDR3 bases: TGTGCCAGCAGCTTAGGGACGGGGAAGCTTCAGCCCCAGCATTTT.